Shown below are 25 T cell receptor beta chains from a single sample sequenced in a study of shared clonotypes between healthy human individuals. TCRdb keeps only in-frame clones here, not all; method: immunoSEQ multiplex PCR. The sample records 2 million to 2.5 million clones, more than 85% being singletons. Sequenced input: naive CD4+ T cells from PBMCs. Subset specified: CD45RA+ positively selected. These receptors all come from a man between 18 and 29 years old in good health. Some clones in this sample may be carry-over from other donors' samples.

The V call is TRBV4-2, the J call TRBJ1-1; D is unresolved. From germline, CDR1 is LGHNA and CDR2 YNFKEQ. The CDR3 totals 17 residues. The V gene lost 0 bases and the J gene lost 0 bases, with 14 bases spanning the gap. CDR3 in amino acids: CASSQDVWAAMNTEAFF. DNA for the CDR3: TGTGCCAGCAGCCAAGATGTGTGGGCAGCAATGAACACTGAAGCTTTCTTT.

The sample holds one count of this clone. The V call is TRBV19, the J call TRBJ1-1, with a weak D call TRBD1 (5 bases). Germline values: CDR1 LNHDA, CDR2 SQIVND (reference sequence). V was clipped by 2 bases and J by 7 bases, with 11 bases between them. The CDR3 runs 13 residues. CDR3 residues: CASSIWGDGEAFF. The CDR3 coding sequence is TGTGCCAGTAGTATATGGGGGGACGGTGAAGCTTTCTTT.

This chain links TRBV9 with TRBJ1-2; tentatively, D is TRBD1 (5 bases). Between the trimmed V and J ends, which lost 0 bases and 5 bases, there was a span of 14 bases. Germline loops: CDR1 SGDLS, CDR2 YYNGEE. The CDR3 is made up of 15 amino acids. CDR3 coding DNA: TGTGCCAGCAGCGTAGCTTCCAGGGTAGCTTATGGCTACACCTTC. This encodes CASSVASRVAYGYTF.

The rearrangement joins TRBV5-1 to TRBJ2-6; D is ambiguous. The CDR3 covers 14 residues. The germline V and J ends were trimmed by 4 bases and 4 bases, with 9 bases remaining between them. Germline assignment: CDR1 SGHRS and CDR2 YFSETQ. This CDR3 is CASSPVPGANVLTF. The CDR3 bases are TGCGCCAGCAGCCCCGTCCCAGGGGCCAACGTCCTGACTTTC. Based on the CDR3 plus reference TRBV5-1 and TRBJ2-6, the full variable domain is KAGVTQTPRYLIKTRGQQVTLSCSPISGHRSVSWYQQTPGQGLQFLFEYFSETQRNKGNFPGRFSGRQFSNSRSEMNVSTLELGDSALYLCASSPVPGANVLTFGAGSRLTVL.

J is TRBJ2-5 and V is TRBV4-3; TRBD2 matches at 7 bases. The CDR3 contains 15 residues. The trim removed 0 bases at V and 5 bases at J, leaving 6 bases unmatched. Germline lookup yields CDR1 LGHNA and CDR2 YSLEER. CDR3 loop: CASSQDVGRVETQYF. As DNA, the CDR3 is TGCGCCAGCAGCCAAGATGTAGGGAGGGTCGAGACCCAGTACTTC.

The chain combines TRBV19 with TRBJ1-2; D not certain. V lost 3 bases to trimming and J lost 8 bases, with 19 bases between them. This CDR3 is 15 amino acids long. CDR1 LNHDA and CDR2 SQIVND come from the germline V gene (reference sequence). The CDR3 nucleotides are TGTGCCAGTAGTATTCTGGGTTCAATTGGAATGGGCTACACCTTC. Amino acid sequence: CASSILGSIGMGYTF. The full variable domain, its missing parts supplied by reference TRBV19 and TRBJ1-2, is DGGITQSPKYLFRKEGQNVTLSCEQNLNHDAMYWYRQDPGQGLRLIYYSQIVNDFQKGDIAEGYSVSREKKESFPLTVTSAQKNPTAFYLCASSILGSIGMGYTFGSGTRLTVV.

The CDR3: CASSRERIKDQPQHF. The CDR3 nucleotides are TGTGCCAGCTCACGGGAAAGGATTAAAGATCAGCCCCAGCATTTT. The chain uses TRBV18 and TRBJ1-5; D unresolved. Trimming took off 4 bases at V and 5 bases at J, with 15 bases between the two ends. Germline assignment: CDR1 KGHSH and CDR2 LQKENI. The CDR3 length is 15 residues. The variable domain in full, with the rest retrieved from reference TRBV18 and TRBJ1-5, is NAGVMQNPRHLVRRRGQEARLRCSPMKGHSHVYWYRQLPEEGLKFMVYLQKENIIDESGMPKERFSAEFPKEGPSILRIQQVVRGDSAAYFCASSRERIKDQPQHFGDGTRLSIL.

With respect to this clone: The sample holds other DNA sequences that translate to the same CDR3. This chain joins TRBV18 and TRBJ1-2; TRBD1 agrees at 9 bases. Trimming removed 3 bases from V and 6 bases from J; junction bases left unmatched: 2. This CDR3 has 13 amino acids. The germline CDR1 and CDR2 sequences are KGHSH and LQKENI. The CDR3 loop reads CASSPRTGDGYTF. For the CDR3, the DNA is TGTGCCAGCTCACCGAGGACAGGGGATGGCTACACCTTC.

As concerns this clone: The same CDR3 arises from other DNA sequences in this sample as well. This chain uses TRBV5-1 with TRBJ2-1; 11 bases agree with TRBD2. Losses at the gene ends were 4 bases for V and 2 bases for J; bases not matched to a gene: 2. CDR1 and CDR2 from the germline V gene are SGHRS and YFSETQ. The CDR3 length is 15 residues. CDR3 amino acids: CASSPGLAAYNEQFF. As DNA, the CDR3 is TGCGCCAGCAGCCCGGGACTAGCGGCCTACAATGAGCAGTTCTTC.

The V call is TRBV11-2, the J call TRBJ2-1, with 8 positions matching TRBD2. Unmatched junction bases numbered 4, after V lost 1 base and J lost 2 bases. CDR1 and CDR2 from the germline V gene are SGHAT and FQNNGV. The CDR3 has 16 amino acids. The CDR3 sequence: CASSLVAGGTYNEQFF. The DNA of the CDR3 is TGTGCCAGCAGCTTAGTGGCGGGAGGCACCTACAATGAGCAGTTCTTC.

The rearrangement links TRBV28 to TRBJ1-2; D is uncertain. V shed 6 bases and J shed 8 bases, with 10 bases lying between them. The germline V gene has CDR1 MDHEN and CDR2 SYDVKM. This CDR3 has 11 residues. The CDR3 is CASRVTQGYTF. Written as DNA, the CDR3 is TGTGCCAGCAGGGTTACCCAGGGCTACACCTTC.

The gene calls are TRBV25-1 and TRBJ2-3; 7 bases line up with TRBD2. Per the germline V gene, CDR1 is MGHDK and CDR2 is SYGVNS. J gave up 1 base and V 5 bases, and 3 bases lay outside the gene matches. CDR3 length equals 14 residues. In nucleotides, the CDR3 is TGTGCCAGCAGTCTCACTAGCGGCACAGATACGCAGTATTTT. Translating gives CASSLTSGTDTQYF.

This sequence joins TRBV5-1 and TRBJ2-1, with TRBD2 matching over 11 bases. CDR3 size: 17 residues. The V gene's germline CDR1 is SGHRS and CDR2 YFSETQ. With V trimmed by 1 base and J by 3 bases, 6 bases remained unmatched. The CDR3 loop is CASSLIPLAGGYNEQFF. The CDR3 DNA follows: TGCGCCAGCAGCTTGATCCCCCTAGCGGGAGGCTACAATGAGCAGTTCTTC.

This clone was counted once. The genes are TRBV30 and TRBJ2-5; D is undetermined. The CDR3 is 14 residues long. V lost 5 bases to trimming and J lost 2 bases, with 15 bases between them. In germline, CDR1 is GTSNPN, CDR2 SVGIG (reference sequence). CDR3 in DNA: TGTGCCTGGCGACGTCGGTCCCCACAAGAGACCCAGTACTTC. Translation gives CAWRRRSPQETQYF.

The gene calls are TRBV5-1 and TRBJ1-2; perhaps TRBD1 as D (6 bases). Looked up from germline, CDR1 is SGHRS and CDR2 is YFSETQ. The CDR3 consists of 13 residues. V lost 0 bases and J 7 bases, leaving 10 bases between the germline ends. CDR3 amino acids: CASSLGGTSGYTF. In nucleotides, the CDR3 is TGCGCCAGCAGCTTGGGCGGGACATCTGGCTACACCTTC.

This chain joins TRBV7-3 and TRBJ1-1; D is possibly TRBD1 (5 bases). The germline V and J ends were trimmed by 4 bases and 2 bases, with 11 bases remaining between them. Looked up from germline, CDR1 is SGHTA and CDR2 is FQGTGA. The CDR3 contains 14 residues. The CDR3 region has the DNA TGTGCCAGCAGCTCGTACGGGGGAAACACTGAAGCTTTCTTT. Translation: CASSSYGGNTEAFF. Drawing the rest from reference TRBV7-3 and TRBJ1-1, the complete variable domain is GAGVSQTPSNKVTEKGKYVELRCDPISGHTALYWYRQSLGQGPEFLIYFQGTGAADDSGLPNDRFFAVRPEGSVSTLKIQRTERGDSAVYLCASSSYGGNTEAFFGQGTRLTVV.

The chain combines TRBV5-1 with TRBJ2-1, with TRBD2 as a possible D gene (6 bases). Trimming took 3 bases from V and 2 from J, leaving 12 bases between them. CDR3 length equals 15 residues. Germline V gene lookup returns CDR1 SGHRS and CDR2 YFSETQ. Written as DNA, the CDR3 is TGCGCCAGCAGCTGGGGGGTAGGGACCTACAATGAGCAGTTCTTC. Translating gives CASSWGVGTYNEQFF.

The rearrangement uses TRBV30 and TRBJ1-4; no definite D call. Trimming removed 2 bases at V and 4 bases at J, with 5 bases between. The CDR3 contains 12 residues. Per germline, CDR1 GTSNPN and CDR2 SVGIG (reference sequence). CDR3 amino acids: CAWSPNNEKLFF. The DNA of the CDR3 is TGTGCCTGGAGTCCCAATAATGAAAAACTGTTTTTT. The variable domain in full, completed from reference TRBV30 and TRBJ1-4, reads SQTIHQWPATLVQPVGSPLSLECTVEGTSNPNLYWYRQAAGRGLQLLFYSVGIGQISSEVPQNLSASRPQDRQFILSSKKLLLSDSGFYLCAWSPNNEKLFFGSGTQLSVL.

The CDR3 reads CASSRQGGRDEQYF. The CDR3 coding sequence is TGTGCCAGCTCACGACAGGGGGGTCGGGACGAGCAGTACTTC. This chain connects TRBV18 to TRBJ2-7; 9 bases fit TRBD1. The CDR3 length is 14 residues. With 4 bases clipped from V and 5 bases from J, the junction kept 6 bases outside the gene matches. Per germline, CDR1 KGHSH and CDR2 LQKENI.

V and J are TRBV28 and TRBJ1-5, with D unresolved. The CDR3 runs to 15 residues. V was trimmed by 6 bases and J by 4 bases, leaving 16 bases between them. Germline V gives CDR1 MDHEN, CDR2 SYDVKM. The CDR3 bases are TGTGCCAGCAGCCCAATTCAGGTTACTAATCAGCCCCAGCATTTT. Residues: CASSPIQVTNQPQHF.

This clone was seen just once. The CDR3 sequence: CASGSPEGTDTQYF. Here the CDR3 DNA reads TGCGCCAGCGGGAGTCCCGAGGGCACAGATACGCAGTATTTT. The chain is built from TRBV5-1 and TRBJ2-3, with D maybe TRBD2 (5 bases). V shed 7 bases and J shed 1 base, with 13 bases lying between them. Germline CDR1 reads SGHRS; CDR2 reads YFSETQ. This CDR3 has 14 residues. The complete variable domain, with remaining parts taken from reference TRBV5-1 and TRBJ2-3, reads KAGVTQTPRYLIKTRGQQVTLSCSPISGHRSVSWYQQTPGQGLQFLFEYFSETQRNKGNFPGRFSGRQFSNSRSEMNVSTLELGDSALYLCASGSPEGTDTQYFGPGTRLTVL.

CDR3 protein: CASSASGNSPLHF. The CDR3 DNA reads as TGCGCCAGCAGCGCCTCTGGGAATTCACCCCTCCACTTT. The chain has TRBV5-1 and TRBJ1-6, with no clear D. The CDR3 has 13 amino acids. V was pared by 4 bases and J by 7 bases, with 9 bases between. Germline V gives CDR1 SGHRS, CDR2 YFSETQ.

J is TRBJ2-7 and V is TRBV14; D possibly corresponds to TRBD1 (5 bases). Germline V lookup: CDR1 SGHDN, CDR2 FVKESK. This CDR3 comprises 19 residues. V lost 1 base, J lost 3 bases, and 25 bases lay in between. CDR3 residues: CASSQVNELVGREHYEQYF. The CDR3 DNA reads as TGTGCCAGCAGCCAAGTTAATGAATTGGTGGGCAGGGAACACTACGAGCAGTACTTC.

The gene calls are TRBV28 and TRBJ2-1; D is unresolved. V was trimmed by 7 bases and J by 3 bases, leaving 16 bases between them. Germline-derived CDR1 and CDR2 are MDHEN and SYDVKM. CDR3 length: 15 residues. The CDR3: CASNVMSVGYNEQFF. Here the CDR3 DNA reads TGTGCCAGCAATGTAATGAGTGTCGGCTACAATGAGCAGTTCTTC.

Only one count was recorded for this clone. The genes are TRBV11-3 and TRBJ2-1; perhaps TRBD1 as D (6 bases). This CDR3 comprises 13 residues. Trimming left V 2 bases short and J 10 bases short, with 12 bases between. Looked up from germline, CDR1 is SGHNT and CDR2 is YENEEA. The CDR3 coding sequence is TGTGCCAGCAGCTTATCATATAGGGGGGAGCAGTTCTTC. It yields the protein CASSLSYRGEQFF.